The 13 T cell receptor beta chains given below trace back to one sample, sequenced in a study of T cell responses to AZD1222 COVID-19 vaccine. Profiling relied on immunoSEQ multiplex PCR, and the TCRdb table lists in-frame clones only, not all of them. The sample contains 150,000 to 200,000 clones, 70% to 90% of which appear only once. Sequencing was performed on peripheral blood, taken 28 days after the second AZD1222 dose. The receptors here all came from an adult who received the AZD1222 COVID-19 vaccine.

V and J are TRBV24-1 and TRBJ1-5; weak D call: TRBD1 (6 bases). This CDR3 is built from 14 residues. CDR1 and CDR2 (germline): KGHDR, SFDVKD. The V end lost 2 bases, the J end lost 5 bases, and 9 bases lay between the germline ends. DNA of the CDR3: TGTGCCACCAGTGATTCCTACAGGGATCAGCCCCAGCATTTT. Translating it yields CATSDSYRDQPQHF.

The genes are TRBV11-2 and TRBJ2-3, with D tentatively TRBD2 (6 bases). V lost 1 base to trimming and J lost 1 base, with 15 bases between them. Germline V gene lookup returns CDR1 SGHAT and CDR2 FQNNGV. This CDR3 is built from 17 residues. CDR3 residues: CASSLVRGRKGTDTQYF. The CDR3 coding sequence is TGTGCCAGCAGCTTAGTACGAGGGAGGAAGGGCACAGATACGCAGTATTTT. Supplemented by reference TRBV11-2 and TRBJ2-3, the full variable domain reads EAGVAQSPRYKIIEKRQSVAFWCNPISGHATLYWYQQILGQGPKLLIQFQNNGVVDDSQLPKDRFSAERLKGVDSTLKIQPAKLEDSAVYLCASSLVRGRKGTDTQYFGPGTRLTVL.

This rearrangement joins TRBV18 to TRBJ2-3; no clear D. Germline-derived CDR1 and CDR2 are KGHSH and LQKENI. The V and J ends lost 3 bases and 0 bases respectively, with 13 bases between them. The CDR3 length is 16 residues. CDR3 amino acids: CASSPLGRTSTDTQYF. The CDR3 bases are TGTGCCAGCTCACCTTTGGGCAGAACTAGCACAGATACGCAGTATTTT.

This chain uses TRBV9 with TRBJ2-1, with D tentatively TRBD2 (5 bases). CDR3 size: 14 residues. CDR1 and CDR2 (germline): SGDLS, YYNGEE. V lost 3 bases to trimming and J lost 5 bases, with 12 bases between them. CDR3 protein: CASSAGSLNNEQFF. In DNA form, the CDR3 reads TGTGCCAGCAGCGCGGGATCCCTTAACAATGAGCAGTTCTTC.

The chain combines TRBV7-2 with TRBJ2-7; D might be TRBD1 (5 bases). Trimming cost V 1 base and J 0 bases, with 13 bases left between them. CDR3 length: 16 residues. In germline, CDR1 is SGHTA, CDR2 FQGNSA. The CDR3 DNA sequence: TGTGCCAGCAGCTTAGACCGGACAAGTCCCTCCTACGAGCAGTACTTC. It codes for CASSLDRTSPSYEQYF.

This clone was seen just once. The chain employs TRBV11-3 and TRBJ2-1; a possible D gene is TRBD2 (6 bases). V was shortened by 1 base and J by 5 bases, with 9 bases between the two germline ends. This CDR3 has 14 residues. Per the germline V gene, CDR1 is SGHNT and CDR2 is YENEEA. In DNA form, the CDR3 reads TGTGCCAGCAGCTTAGGGCTAGCGAACAATGAGCAGTTCTTC. This encodes CASSLGLANNEQFF.

This clone has just one count. This sequence joins TRBV7-2 and TRBJ2-5, with a possible D match to TRBD1 (7 bases). V dropped 5 bases and J dropped 5 bases, with 12 bases sitting between them. This CDR3 has 13 residues. CDR1 and CDR2 from the germline V gene are SGHTA and FQGNSA. This CDR3 reads CASSPRGVETQYF. The DNA of the CDR3 is TGTGCCAGCAGCCCCAGGGGGGTGGAGACCCAGTACTTC. Looking up the rest from reference TRBV7-2 and TRBJ2-5 gives the full variable domain: GAGVSQSPSNKVTEKGKDVELRCDPISGHTALYWYRQSLGQGLEFLIYFQGNSAPDKSGLPSDRFSAERTGGSVSTLTIQRTQQEDSAVYLCASSPRGVETQYFGPGTRLLVL.

The V call is TRBV6-5, the J call TRBJ1-4, with 9 bases matching TRBD1. Germline values: CDR1 MNHEY, CDR2 SVGAGI. CDR3 length: 15 amino acids. The junction had 0 bases not matched to a gene; V was cut back by 2 bases and J by 2 bases. CDR3 protein: CASSYGTGTNEKLFF. CDR3 sequence (DNA): TGTGCCAGCAGTTACGGGACAGGGACTAATGAAAAACTGTTTTTT.

This clone is labeled medium-sized. Other DNA sequences of this sample code for an identical CDR3. This chain links TRBV30 with TRBJ2-7; D gene ambiguous. Per germline, CDR1 GTSNPN and CDR2 SVGIG (reference sequence). V was pared by 0 bases and J by 6 bases, with 9 bases between. The CDR3 loop spans 12 amino acids. The CDR3 sequence is CAWSVSGLEQYF. The CDR3 bases are TGTGCCTGGAGTGTGTCTGGGCTCGAGCAGTACTTC.

This chain connects TRBV6-5 to TRBJ1-2; weak D call: TRBD1 (5 bases). V was shortened by 0 bases and J by 3 bases, with 8 bases between the two germline ends. The germline CDR1 and CDR2 sequences are MNHEY and SVGAGI. This CDR3 comprises 14 residues. The CDR3 nucleotides read TGTGCCAGCAGTTACTCGGAGGGGCACTATGGCTACACCTTC. As protein: CASSYSEGHYGYTF.

This CDR3 reads CAISRDRGRNEQFF. In nucleotides, the CDR3 is TGTGCCATCAGCCGGGACAGGGGGCGGAATGAGCAGTTCTTC. The rearrangement joins TRBV10-3 to TRBJ2-1, with 12 bases lining up with TRBD1. Germline V gene lookup returns CDR1 ENHRY and CDR2 SYGVKD. J was trimmed by 7 bases and V by 6 bases; bases with no gene match: 4. The CDR3 spans 14 residues.

The rearrangement uses TRBV20-1 and TRBJ1-5; D gene ambiguous. The ends were cut back, 3 bases at V and 0 bases at J, with 6 bases in the middle. The CDR3 is 13 amino acids. Germline V CDR1 and CDR2: DFQATT, SNEGSKA (reference sequence). The CDR3 DNA reads TGCAGTGCTAGTTCAGATAGCAATCAGCCCCAGCATTTT. It codes for CSASSDSNQPQHF.

Notes on this clone: This same CDR3 is encoded by further DNA sequences in the sample. V is TRBV28 and J is TRBJ1-5; maybe TRBD1 (5 bases). V was pared by 4 bases and J by 4 bases, with 11 bases between. Germline V gene lookup returns CDR1 MDHEN and CDR2 SYDVKM. This CDR3 region has 14 residues. CDR3 loop: CASSSGQGNQPQHF. The CDR3 DNA is TGTGCCAGCAGTTCAGGCCAGGGAAATCAGCCCCAGCATTTT. Full variable domain (missing parts from reference TRBV28 and TRBJ1-5): DVKVTQSSRYLVKRTGEKVFLECVQDMDHENMFWYRQDPGLGLRLIYFSYDVKMKEKGDIPEGYSVSREKKERFSLILESASTNQTSMYLCASSSGQGNQPQHFGDGTRLSIL.